This T cell receptor (beta chain) is from a study of tumor and adjacent non-tumor tissue in lung cancer. At the level of the study: Stage I to III disease affected approximately 11 men and roughly 5 women aged roughly 31 to 85.

Three rounds of nested PCR, following a modified ARM-PCR protocol, produced the TCRbeta library. TCRdb re-called the multiplex PCR reads with MiXCR, one entry per CDR3 protein. The sample has 50,000 to 60,000 distinct CDR3 sequences; 74% are singletons. Germline loops: CDR1 SGHAT, CDR2 FQNNGV. This CDR3 is 13 amino acids long. This sample's RNA came from whole unsorted tissue. Distant lung tissue was collected more than 3 cm away from the tumor edge. In the case of this clonotype: One junction end disagrees with the germline gene, perhaps due to a read error.

The TCR sequence derives from a woman in her sixties or seventies with non-small cell lung cancer. V and J are TRBV11-2 and TRBJ2-1; D perhaps matches TRBD2 (5 bases). Sequenced: distant non-tumor lung tissue. CDR3 in DNA: TGTGTCAGCAGCGACCACGGGGTTGCGGATGAGTTCTTC. Protein product: CVSSDHGVADEFF.